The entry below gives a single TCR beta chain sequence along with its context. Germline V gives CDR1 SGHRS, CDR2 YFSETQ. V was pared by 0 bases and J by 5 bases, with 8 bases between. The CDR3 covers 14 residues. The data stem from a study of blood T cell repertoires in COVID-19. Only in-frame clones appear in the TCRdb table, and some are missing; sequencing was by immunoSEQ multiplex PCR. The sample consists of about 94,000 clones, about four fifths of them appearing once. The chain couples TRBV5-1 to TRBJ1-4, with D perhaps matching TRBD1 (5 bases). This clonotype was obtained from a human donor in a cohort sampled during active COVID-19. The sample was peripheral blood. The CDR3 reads CASSLVGGNEKLFF. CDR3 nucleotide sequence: TGCGCCAGCAGCTTGGTGGGGGGGAATGAAAAACTGTTTTTT.